This T cell receptor beta chain was sequenced for a study of T cell responses to AZD1222 COVID-19 vaccine. The CDR3 spans 14 residues. CDR1 MGHRA and CDR2 YSYEKL come from the germline V gene. Trimming removed 8 bases from V and 9 bases from J; junction bases left unmatched: 10. Here immunoSEQ multiplex PCR was the method, and the copy in TCRdb shows in-frame clones only, minus some. The profile shows around 69,000 clones, about 88% of them singletons. Study-wide points: Dominant at 160-218 and 743-854, vaccine-associated CD4 TCRs also spanned spike. Repertoires were obtained only post-peak T cell response. Per reports, nearly half of all spike-specific TCRs target regions that are unmutated in variants. A mostly white British donor set with more females was recruited, and clonal diversity was possibly underestimated.

About this clone: What it recognizes is unknown.

The chain links TRBV4-1 to TRBJ1-4; 9 nucleotides match TRBD1. The sequencing here drew on peripheral blood, taken on day 0 of AZD1222 vaccination. This sequence originates from an adult in good health. The CDR3 region has the DNA TGCGCCAGCCATAGGACAGGGGCGAGGAAAAAACTGTTTTTT. Its translation is CASHRTGARKKLFF.